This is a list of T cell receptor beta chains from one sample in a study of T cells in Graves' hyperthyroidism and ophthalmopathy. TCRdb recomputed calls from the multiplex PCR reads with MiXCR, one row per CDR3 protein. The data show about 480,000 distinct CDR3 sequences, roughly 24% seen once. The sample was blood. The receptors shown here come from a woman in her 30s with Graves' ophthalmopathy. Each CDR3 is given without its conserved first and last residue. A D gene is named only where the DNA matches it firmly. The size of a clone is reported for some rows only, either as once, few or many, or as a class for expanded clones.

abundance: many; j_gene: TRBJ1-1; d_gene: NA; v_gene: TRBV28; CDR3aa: ATPTLGQPTEAF
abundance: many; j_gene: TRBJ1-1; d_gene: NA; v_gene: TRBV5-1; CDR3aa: ASSLRGIEAF
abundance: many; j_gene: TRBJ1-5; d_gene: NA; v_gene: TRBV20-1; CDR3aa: SASSGPGNQPQH
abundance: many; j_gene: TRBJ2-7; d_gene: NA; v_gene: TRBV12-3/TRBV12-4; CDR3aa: ASRDAPHHEQY
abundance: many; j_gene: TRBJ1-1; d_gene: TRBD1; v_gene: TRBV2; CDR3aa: ASSWDSRNTEAF
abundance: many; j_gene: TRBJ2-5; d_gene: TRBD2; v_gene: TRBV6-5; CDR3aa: ASSSAGTSGTQY
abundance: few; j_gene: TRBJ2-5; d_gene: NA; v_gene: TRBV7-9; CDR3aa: ASSPPGFLFGETQY
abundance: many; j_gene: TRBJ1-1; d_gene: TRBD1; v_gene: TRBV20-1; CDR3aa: SASGTVIGMNTEAF
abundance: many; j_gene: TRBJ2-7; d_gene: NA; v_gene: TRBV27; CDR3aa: ASSLYLAVNEQY
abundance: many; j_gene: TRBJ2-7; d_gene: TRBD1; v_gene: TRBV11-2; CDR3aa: ASRNTDRGLNGDEQY
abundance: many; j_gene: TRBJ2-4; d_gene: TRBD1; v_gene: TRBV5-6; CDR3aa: ASSSQPGQGSNIQY
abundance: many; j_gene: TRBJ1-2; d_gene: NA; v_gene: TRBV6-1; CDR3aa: ASRAQGSGYT
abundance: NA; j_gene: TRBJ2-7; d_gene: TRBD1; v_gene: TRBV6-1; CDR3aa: ASSEVNRGLYEQY
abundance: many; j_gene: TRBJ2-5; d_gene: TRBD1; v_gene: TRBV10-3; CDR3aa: AISDRSGGETQY
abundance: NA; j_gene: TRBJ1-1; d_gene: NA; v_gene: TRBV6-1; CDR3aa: ASSERADTEAF
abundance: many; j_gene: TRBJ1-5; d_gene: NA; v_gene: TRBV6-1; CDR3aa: ASSDWDTDQPQH
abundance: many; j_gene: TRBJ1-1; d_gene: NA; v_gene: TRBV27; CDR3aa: ASSPRVNTEAF
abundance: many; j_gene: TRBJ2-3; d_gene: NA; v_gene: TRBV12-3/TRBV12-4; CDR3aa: ASSLEGLSTDTQY
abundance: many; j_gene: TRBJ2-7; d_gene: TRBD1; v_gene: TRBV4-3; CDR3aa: ASSQGQGAEEQY
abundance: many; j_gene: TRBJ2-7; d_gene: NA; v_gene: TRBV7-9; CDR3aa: ASSGEDSVSYEQY
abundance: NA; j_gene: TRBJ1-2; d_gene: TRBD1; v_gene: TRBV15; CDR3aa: ATSRDNRGDIGGYT
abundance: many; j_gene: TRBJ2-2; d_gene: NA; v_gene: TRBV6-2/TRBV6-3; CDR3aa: ASSYRGDPNTGELF
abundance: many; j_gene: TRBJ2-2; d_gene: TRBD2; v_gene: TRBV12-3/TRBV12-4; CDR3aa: ASSLRGGPGELF
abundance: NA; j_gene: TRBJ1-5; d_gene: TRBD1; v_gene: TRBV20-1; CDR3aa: SAPDRALDSNQPQH
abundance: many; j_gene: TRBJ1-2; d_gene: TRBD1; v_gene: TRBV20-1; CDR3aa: SATTGVDYGYT
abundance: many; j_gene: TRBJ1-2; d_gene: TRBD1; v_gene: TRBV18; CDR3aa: ASSPRDRGWGYT
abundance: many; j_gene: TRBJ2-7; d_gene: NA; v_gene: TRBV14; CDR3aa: ASSQDFASEQY
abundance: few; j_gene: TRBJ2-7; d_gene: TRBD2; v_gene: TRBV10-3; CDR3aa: AISESRLAGDYEQY
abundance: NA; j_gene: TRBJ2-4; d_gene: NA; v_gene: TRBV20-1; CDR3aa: SATYMGVAKNIKY
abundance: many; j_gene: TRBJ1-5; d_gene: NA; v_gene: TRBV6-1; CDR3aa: ASTRGGPQH
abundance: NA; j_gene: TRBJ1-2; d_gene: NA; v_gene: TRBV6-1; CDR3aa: ATAGRGIYGYT
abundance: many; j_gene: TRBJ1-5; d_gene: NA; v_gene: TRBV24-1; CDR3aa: ATSEGGSQPQH
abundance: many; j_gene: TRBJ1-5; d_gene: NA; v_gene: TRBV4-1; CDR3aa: ASARGPTTYSNQPQH
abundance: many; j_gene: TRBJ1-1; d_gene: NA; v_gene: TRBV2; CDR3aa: ATRKMSDTEAF
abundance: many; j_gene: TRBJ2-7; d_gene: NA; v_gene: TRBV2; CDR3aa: ASASSYEQY
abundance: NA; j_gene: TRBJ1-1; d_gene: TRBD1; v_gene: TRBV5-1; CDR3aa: ASSPDRGLSEAF
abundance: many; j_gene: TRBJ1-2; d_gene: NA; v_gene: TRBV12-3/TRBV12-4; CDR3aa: ASSVAQRRST